This record concerns one T cell receptor (beta chain) sequence. The sample is drawn from a study of blood T cell repertoires in COVID-19. Study-level background: COVID-19 samples, acute and convalescent, were from the United States, Italy and Spain. Sources were T cells, B-cell-depleted T cells, or PBMCs; the material itself was cDNA or gDNA.

The CDR3 is made up of 14 amino acids. V was trimmed by 2 bases and J by 5 bases, leaving 13 bases between them. CDR1 MDHEN and CDR2 SYDVKM come from the germline V gene. Per the study methods: Amplified reference gene primers provided the basis for estimating nucleated cell counts. Here immunoSEQ multiplex PCR was the method, and the copy in TCRdb shows in-frame clones only, minus some. The V and J calls and clone size were taken over from that table, and D and trimming were inferred from the DNA. The sample carries 72,000 or so clones, about 81% recorded once. The sequenced sample was peripheral blood. This TCR derives from a human donor in a cohort sampled during active COVID-19. The V gene is TRBV28, the J gene TRBJ2-7; no clear D. CDR3: CASSLIGGPNEQYF. The CDR3 nucleotides are TGTGCCAGCAGTTTAATTGGCGGTCCCAACGAGCAGTACTTC.